Listed below are T cell receptor beta chains from one sample, sequenced in a study of blood T cell repertoires in COVID-19. Measured with immunoSEQ multiplex PCR; TCRdb has only the in-frame clones, and not every one. The sample yields 200,000 to 300,000 clones, about 90% seen once. Sequencing used peripheral blood. Every receptor here comes from a man between 18 and 29 years old with active or convalescent COVID-19. Both conserved end residues are part of each CDR3. Each record gives: J gene, clone size, V gene, D gene, CDR3 protein, CDR3 DNA. A D gene is named only where the DNA matches it firmly. The size of a clone is reported for some rows only, either as once, few or many, or as a class for expanded clones.

j_gene: TRBJ1-5
abundance: -
v_gene: TRBV6-2/TRBV6-3
d_gene: -
CDR3aa: CASSHSNQPQHF
CDR3nt: TGTGCCAGCAGCCACTCCAATCAGCCCCAGCATTTT

j_gene: TRBJ1-5
abundance: -
v_gene: TRBV4-2
d_gene: TRBD1
CDR3aa: CASSQGDSYSNQPQHF
CDR3nt: TGTGCCAGCAGCCAAGGGGACAGCTATAGCAATCAGCCCCAGCATTTT

j_gene: TRBJ2-7
abundance: -
v_gene: TRBV28
d_gene: TRBD1
CDR3aa: CASSSGGRDISRDF
CDR3nt: TGTGCCAGCAGTTCAGGGGGCCGGGACATTAGTCGGGACTTC

j_gene: TRBJ2-7
abundance: -
v_gene: TRBV19
d_gene: -
CDR3aa: CASSMGAGDEQYF
CDR3nt: TGTGCCAGTAGTATGGGGGCAGGGGACGAGCAGTACTTC

j_gene: TRBJ2-5
abundance: -
v_gene: TRBV27
d_gene: -
CDR3aa: CASTISGAMGETQYF
CDR3nt: TGTGCCAGCACCATTAGCGGAGCCATGGGGGAGACCCAGTACTTC

j_gene: TRBJ1-2
abundance: -
v_gene: TRBV20-1
d_gene: -
CDR3aa: CSASVGPGGYTF
CDR3nt: TGCAGTGCTAGTGTGGGGCCAGGGGGCTACACCTTC

j_gene: TRBJ2-7
abundance: -
v_gene: TRBV6-1
d_gene: TRBD1
CDR3aa: CASSESGTGRYF
CDR3nt: TGTGCCAGCAGTGAATCGGGGACAGGCCGGTACTTC

j_gene: TRBJ2-7
abundance: -
v_gene: TRBV19
d_gene: -
CDR3aa: CASSIVILRDQGRNEQYF
CDR3nt: TGTGCCAGTAGTATAGTCATTTTAAGGGATCAGGGGCGTAACGAGCAGTACTTC

j_gene: TRBJ1-2
abundance: -
v_gene: TRBV7-9
d_gene: -
CDR3aa: CASSLVGAYGYTF
CDR3nt: TGTGCCAGCAGCTTAGTAGGGGCGTATGGCTACACCTTC

j_gene: TRBJ1-5
abundance: -
v_gene: TRBV6-5
d_gene: -
CDR3aa: CASSTNVQAHQPQHF
CDR3nt: TGTGCCAGCAGTACAAACGTCCAGGCACATCAGCCCCAGCATTTT

j_gene: TRBJ1-6
abundance: -
v_gene: TRBV6-5
d_gene: -
CDR3aa: CASSLNYNSPLHF
CDR3nt: TGTGCCAGCAGCCTTAACTATAATTCACCCCTCCACTTT

j_gene: TRBJ2-1
abundance: -
v_gene: TRBV2
d_gene: TRBD2
CDR3aa: CASMGSGLASLWDEQFF
CDR3nt: TGTGCCAGCATGGGAAGTGGACTAGCGAGCCTCTGGGATGAGCAGTTCTTC

j_gene: TRBJ1-1
abundance: -
v_gene: TRBV7-9
d_gene: TRBD1
CDR3aa: CASSLNRGNTEAFF
CDR3nt: TGTGCCAGCAGCTTAAACAGGGGGAACACTGAAGCTTTCTTT

j_gene: TRBJ1-2
abundance: -
v_gene: TRBV7-2
d_gene: TRBD1
CDR3aa: CASSFAKDRGLRYTF
CDR3nt: TGTGCCAGCAGCTTCGCAAAGGACAGGGGGTTAAGGTACACCTTC

j_gene: TRBJ1-2
abundance: -
v_gene: TRBV28
d_gene: -
CDR3aa: CASTLSLDRYGYTF
CDR3nt: TGTGCCAGCACCCTCTCGTTAGATCGCTATGGCTACACCTTC

j_gene: TRBJ1-2
abundance: -
v_gene: TRBV11-2
d_gene: TRBD1
CDR3aa: CASSLDSGTGHGYTF
CDR3nt: TGTGCCAGCAGCTTAGATTCCGGGACAGGGCATGGCTACACCTTC

j_gene: TRBJ1-5
abundance: once
v_gene: TRBV6-2/TRBV6-3
d_gene: -
CDR3aa: CASSYFLRRTAVSNQPQHF
CDR3nt: TGTGCCAGCAGTTACTTCCTTCGGCGGACAGCTGTTAGCAATCAGCCCCAGCATTTT

j_gene: TRBJ1-1
abundance: -
v_gene: TRBV18
d_gene: -
CDR3aa: CASSPFTGSPEAFF
CDR3nt: TGTGCCAGCTCACCATTCACAGGGTCGCCTGAAGCTTTCTTT

j_gene: TRBJ2-3
abundance: -
v_gene: TRBV27
d_gene: TRBD2
CDR3aa: CASSLVASGSTTDTQYF
CDR3nt: TGTGCCAGCAGTTTAGTCGCTAGCGGGAGTACCACAGATACGCAGTATTTT

j_gene: TRBJ2-3
abundance: -
v_gene: TRBV5-4
d_gene: TRBD2
CDR3aa: CASSPGTSGTDTQYF
CDR3nt: TGTGCCAGCAGTCCCGGGACTAGCGGGACAGATACGCAGTATTTT

j_gene: TRBJ1-2
abundance: -
v_gene: TRBV2
d_gene: TRBD1
CDR3aa: CASNTPRGIAYGYTF
CDR3nt: TGTGCCAGCAACACCCCCAGGGGGATTGCCTATGGCTACACCTTC

j_gene: TRBJ2-7
abundance: -
v_gene: TRBV6-2/TRBV6-3
d_gene: -
CDR3aa: CASSNDRFYEQYF
CDR3nt: TGTGCCAGCAGTAACGACAGGTTCTACGAGCAGTACTTC

j_gene: TRBJ2-7
abundance: -
v_gene: TRBV11-2
d_gene: -
CDR3aa: CASTYSRGASYEQYF
CDR3nt: TGTGCCAGCACCTATTCACGAGGCGCCTCCTACGAGCAGTACTTC

j_gene: TRBJ1-1
abundance: -
v_gene: TRBV16
d_gene: TRBD1
CDR3aa: CASSHSTGSEAFF
CDR3nt: TGTGCCAGCAGCCATTCGACAGGGAGTGAAGCTTTCTTT

j_gene: TRBJ1-2
abundance: few
v_gene: TRBV28
d_gene: TRBD1
CDR3aa: CASSPGYRGDYGYTF
CDR3nt: TGTGCCAGCAGTCCAGGGTACAGGGGGGACTATGGCTACACCTTC

j_gene: TRBJ1-5
abundance: few
v_gene: TRBV6-5
d_gene: -
CDR3aa: CASSRATSDQPQHF
CDR3nt: TGTGCCAGCAGTCGAGCCACAAGCGATCAGCCCCAGCATTTT

j_gene: TRBJ2-3
abundance: -
v_gene: TRBV7-2
d_gene: -
CDR3aa: CASKLGQGWTDTQYF
CDR3nt: TGTGCCAGCAAGCTGGGGCAGGGGTGGACAGATACGCAGTATTTT

j_gene: TRBJ2-1
abundance: -
v_gene: TRBV15
d_gene: TRBD2
CDR3aa: CATSRLAGGRNEQFF
CDR3nt: TGTGCCACCAGTCGACTAGCGGGAGGGCGGAATGAGCAGTTCTTC

j_gene: TRBJ2-7
abundance: -
v_gene: TRBV28
d_gene: TRBD2
CDR3aa: CASSLTGGGLKQYF
CDR3nt: TGTGCCAGCAGCCTCACCGGGGGGGGTTTGAAGCAGTACTTC

j_gene: TRBJ2-7
abundance: -
v_gene: TRBV29-1
d_gene: TRBD2
CDR3aa: CSVEDVVREGEQYF
CDR3nt: TGCAGCGTTGAAGACGTTGTAAGGGAGGGCGAGCAGTACTTC

j_gene: TRBJ2-1
abundance: -
v_gene: TRBV11-3
d_gene: TRBD2
CDR3aa: CASSLDLASGGAGLEQFF
CDR3nt: TGTGCCAGCAGCTTAGATCTAGCGAGCGGGGGTGCCGGCCTTGAGCAGTTCTTC

j_gene: TRBJ2-2
abundance: -
v_gene: TRBV5-6
d_gene: TRBD1
CDR3aa: CASSRKQGAFPGELFF
CDR3nt: TGTGCCAGCAGCAGAAAGCAGGGGGCATTCCCCGGGGAGCTGTTTTTT

j_gene: TRBJ1-3
abundance: -
v_gene: TRBV18
d_gene: -
CDR3aa: CASSPLTPGLSGNTIYF
CDR3nt: TGTGCCAGCTCACCACTAACCCCAGGGTTATCTGGAAACACCATATATTTT

j_gene: TRBJ1-5
abundance: few
v_gene: TRBV4-3
d_gene: TRBD1
CDR3aa: CASSQGQTGGENLHF
CDR3nt: TGCGCCAGCAGCCAAGGTCAAACAGGGGGCGAAAATCTCCATTTT

j_gene: TRBJ2-3
abundance: once
v_gene: TRBV28
d_gene: TRBD2
CDR3aa: CASITTGKREVDTQYF
CDR3nt: TGTGCCAGCATTACCACTGGAAAGCGGGAGGTAGATACGCAGTATTTT

j_gene: TRBJ1-1
abundance: -
v_gene: TRBV5-1
d_gene: -
CDR3aa: CASSLGDTEAFF
CDR3nt: TGCGCCAGCAGCTTAGGGGACACTGAAGCTTTCTTT

j_gene: TRBJ2-7
abundance: -
v_gene: TRBV5-4
d_gene: TRBD1
CDR3aa: CASSQDRGSYEQYF
CDR3nt: TGTGCCAGCAGCCAGGACAGGGGATCCTACGAGCAGTACTTC

j_gene: TRBJ2-3
abundance: -
v_gene: TRBV7-2
d_gene: -
CDR3aa: CASSLDGTGKTDTQYF
CDR3nt: TGTGCCAGCAGCTTAGATGGTACGGGGAAGACAGATACGCAGTATTTT

j_gene: TRBJ1-1
abundance: -
v_gene: TRBV5-3
d_gene: -
CDR3aa: CARSSQGPPEAFF
CDR3nt: TGTGCCAGAAGCTCACAGGGACCCCCTGAAGCTTTCTTT

j_gene: TRBJ2-1
abundance: -
v_gene: TRBV11-2
d_gene: -
CDR3aa: CASSLDPGSFFNEQFF
CDR3nt: TGTGCCAGCAGCTTAGATCCAGGGTCCTTTTTCAATGAGCAGTTCTTC

j_gene: TRBJ2-2
abundance: -
v_gene: TRBV5-1
d_gene: -
CDR3aa: CASTQGNTGELFF
CDR3nt: TGCGCCAGCACACAGGGGAACACCGGGGAGCTGTTTTTT

j_gene: TRBJ1-2
abundance: -
v_gene: TRBV7-2
d_gene: -
CDR3aa: CASSLAATAHNYGYTF
CDR3nt: TGTGCCAGCAGCTTAGCGGCGACAGCCCATAACTATGGCTACACCTTC

j_gene: TRBJ1-6
abundance: -
v_gene: TRBV30
d_gene: -
CDR3aa: CAWANRDFTYNSPLHF
CDR3nt: TGTGCCTGGGCCAACAGGGATTTTACCTATAATTCACCCCTCCACTTT

j_gene: TRBJ2-1
abundance: -
v_gene: TRBV9
d_gene: TRBD2
CDR3aa: CASSVGVSGGISSYNEQFF
CDR3nt: TGTGCCAGCAGCGTAGGGGTTAGCGGGGGAATTAGCTCCTACAATGAGCAGTTCTTC

j_gene: TRBJ1-2
abundance: -
v_gene: TRBV15
d_gene: -
CDR3aa: CATSRDSTGYGYTF
CDR3nt: TGTGCCACCAGCAGAGATTCGACGGGCTATGGCTACACCTTC

j_gene: TRBJ2-3
abundance: -
v_gene: TRBV12-5
d_gene: TRBD1
CDR3aa: CASGWGQGTDTQYF
CDR3nt: TGTGCTAGTGGGTGGGGACAGGGAACAGATACGCAGTATTTT

j_gene: TRBJ2-3
abundance: -
v_gene: TRBV3-1/TRBV3-2
d_gene: -
CDR3aa: CASSLSTDTQYF
CDR3nt: TGTGCCAGCAGCCTAAGCACAGATACGCAGTATTTT

j_gene: TRBJ1-1
abundance: -
v_gene: TRBV28
d_gene: -
CDR3aa: CASSLPVRTAALNTEAFF
CDR3nt: TGTGCCAGCAGCCTTCCCGTGAGGACAGCCGCTCTGAACACTGAAGCTTTCTTT

j_gene: TRBJ1-2
abundance: once
v_gene: TRBV7-2
d_gene: TRBD1
CDR3aa: CASSSITGARGYTF
CDR3nt: TGTGCCAGCAGCTCCATTACAGGGGCTCGTGGCTACACCTTC

j_gene: TRBJ2-3
abundance: -
v_gene: TRBV29-1
d_gene: TRBD2
CDR3aa: CSVEGGRGADTQYF
CDR3nt: TGCAGCGTTGAGGGCGGGAGGGGCGCAGATACGCAGTATTTT

j_gene: TRBJ1-2
abundance: -
v_gene: TRBV7-9
d_gene: -
CDR3aa: CASSLIVAADGYTF
CDR3nt: TGTGCCAGCAGCTTAATAGTGGCAGCGGATGGCTACACCTTC

j_gene: TRBJ2-1
abundance: -
v_gene: TRBV7-7
d_gene: -
CDR3aa: CASSLIRQRSYNEQFF
CDR3nt: TGTGCTAGCAGCTTAATCCGCCAGCGCTCCTACAATGAGCAGTTCTTC

j_gene: TRBJ1-5
abundance: -
v_gene: TRBV5-5
d_gene: TRBD1
CDR3aa: CASSLIWTGGVSNQPQHF
CDR3nt: TGTGCCAGCAGCCTCATCTGGACAGGGGGGGTGAGCAATCAGCCCCAGCATTTT

j_gene: TRBJ2-3
abundance: -
v_gene: TRBV7-2
d_gene: -
CDR3aa: CASSLARRSSTDTQYF
CDR3nt: TGTGCCAGCAGCTTAGCGCGGCGCTCCAGCACAGATACGCAGTATTTT

j_gene: TRBJ2-7
abundance: once
v_gene: TRBV12-3/TRBV12-4
d_gene: -
CDR3aa: CASREDSYEQYF
CDR3nt: TGTGCCAGCAGGGAGGACAGTTACGAGCAGTACTTC

j_gene: TRBJ1-5
abundance: -
v_gene: TRBV9
d_gene: -
CDR3aa: CASSVAGDSNQPQHF
CDR3nt: TGTGCCAGCAGCGTAGCAGGGGACAGCAATCAGCCCCAGCATTTT

j_gene: TRBJ1-1
abundance: -
v_gene: TRBV11-2
d_gene: TRBD1
CDR3aa: CASSLVSGTGGTEAFF
CDR3nt: TGTGCCAGCAGCTTAGTTTCCGGGACAGGGGGCACTGAAGCTTTCTTT